This is a list of T cell receptor beta chains from one sample in a study of vaccination effects on CD4 cells after COVID-19. Data came from immunoSEQ multiplex PCR; TCRdb stores just in-frame clones and leaves some out. Here the sample spans more than 20,000 clones, around 69% being singletons. The antigens for these receptors are not known. The sample in question was CD4+ T cells from PBMCs cultured with HCoV-229E spike peptides, obtained after COVID-19 vaccination. The receptors originated from a human donor who received a COVID-19 vaccine. Each CDR3 is given with its conserved first and last residue. Each record gives: CDR3 length, J gene, V gene, clone size, D gene, CDR3 protein, CDR3 DNA. A D gene is named only where the DNA matches it firmly. Some rows mark clone size as missing; the rest say once, few, many or name a class of expanded clone.

20	TRBJ2-1	TRBV12-2	-	-	CASRQRAIRGATDSYNEQFF	TGTGCAAGTCGCCAACGCGCTATTAGGGGGGCTACAGACTCCTACAATGAGCAGTTCTTC
15	TRBJ1-2	TRBV13	-	-	CASSLGPGRNYGYTF	TGTGCCAGCAGCTTAGGCCCGGGCAGAAACTATGGCTACACCTTC
14	TRBJ2-7	TRBV6-4	-	-	CASSQTRDSYEQYF	TGTGCCAGCAGCCAAACCCGGGACTCCTACGAGCAGTACTTC
17	TRBJ1-2	TRBV6-2/TRBV6-3	-	TRBD1	CASSYGGRGQSYYGYTF	TGTGCCAGCAGTTACGGCGGCAGGGGGCAGTCTTACTATGGCTACACCTTC
15	TRBJ2-1	TRBV18	-	TRBD2	CASAQSSGRGNEQFF	TGTGCCAGCGCACAGTCTAGCGGGAGGGGAAATGAGCAGTTCTTC
17	TRBJ1-5	TRBV19	few	-	CASSNLVGQGGNQPQHF	TGTGCCAGTAGTAATTTAGTAGGGCAGGGCGGCAATCAGCCCCAGCATTTT
17	TRBJ1-4	TRBV29-1	once	TRBD1	CSVVRGGSGADNEKLFF	TGCAGCGTTGTCCGAGGGGGCTCGGGCGCGGATAATGAAAAACTGTTTTTT
15	TRBJ2-1	TRBV5-1	once	TRBD2	CASSLAEVAGGPGFF	TGCGCCAGCAGCTTGGCCGAGGTAGCGGGGGGGCCAGGGTTCTTC
16	TRBJ1-5	TRBV6-1	few	TRBD1	CASSVWRGQGNQPQHF	TGTGCCAGCAGTGTTTGGAGGGGACAGGGCAATCAGCCCCAGCATTTT
12	TRBJ2-7	TRBV5-1	-	-	CASSQQGYEQYF	TGCGCCAGCAGCCAGCAGGGGTACGAGCAGTACTTC
15	TRBJ2-2	TRBV11-3	-	TRBD2	CASSSREANTGELFF	TGTGCCAGCAGCTCCCGGGAGGCCAATACCGGGGAGCTGTTTTTT
14	TRBJ1-1	TRBV6-5	few	TRBD1	CASRETGTSGEAFF	TGTGCCAGCAGGGAGACAGGGACGTCGGGTGAAGCTTTCTTT
16	TRBJ1-6	TRBV5-4	-	TRBD1	CASSLDRVRMGSPLHF	TGTGCCAGCAGCCTCGACAGGGTGAGAATGGGTTCACCCCTCCACTTT
13	TRBJ1-5	TRBV6-5	-	-	CASSYNRDTEWHF	TGTGCCAGCAGTTACAACCGGGACACTGAATGGCATTTT
13	TRBJ1-5	TRBV19	few	-	CASNIGPYQPQHF	TGTGCCAGTAATATTGGCCCCTATCAGCCCCAGCATTTT
16	TRBJ2-7	TRBV6-6	few	-	CASSYFSVGKTYEQYF	TGTGCCAGCAGTTACTTTAGTGTGGGGAAGACCTACGAGCAGTACTTC
19	TRBJ2-7	TRBV5-1	-	-	CASSWSSRENWDSPYEQYF	TGCGCCAGCAGCTGGTCGTCCCGGGAAAACTGGGACTCTCCCTACGAGCAGTACTTC
14	TRBJ2-3	TRBV18	-	TRBD2	CASSPTSGSDTQYF	TGTGCCAGCTCACCAACTAGCGGGTCAGATACGCAGTATTTT
13	TRBJ1-3	TRBV30	few	-	CAWSLSSGNTIYF	TGTGCCTGGAGTCTCAGCTCTGGAAACACCATATATTTT
13	TRBJ2-1	TRBV5-4	-	-	CASSRGGSNEQFF	TGTGCCAGCAGCCGAGGGGGTTCCAATGAGCAGTTCTTC
17	TRBJ2-2	TRBV24-1	-	-	CATSDFPGQGGAGELFF	TGTGCCACCAGTGATTTTCCAGGACAGGGAGGGGCCGGGGAGCTGTTTTTT
15	TRBJ2-3	TRBV19	-	-	CASSLTRVPGDTQYF	TGTGCCAGTAGTCTGACCCGGGTCCCCGGCGATACGCAGTATTTT
16	TRBJ1-2	TRBV7-9	-	-	CASSNSDRPMTGGYTF	TGTGCCAGCAGTAATTCGGACAGACCAATGACCGGGGGCTACACCTTC
16	TRBJ2-3	TRBV24-1	-	TRBD2	CATSDIGGGLAHTQYF	TGTGCCACCAGTGATATCGGCGGGGGACTAGCTCATACGCAGTATTTT
13	TRBJ1-1	TRBV19	few	-	CASTPRPGLEAFF	TGTGCCAGTACCCCGCGGCCGGGACTGGAAGCTTTCTTT
15	TRBJ1-6	TRBV9	-	-	CASSAPQGNNSPLHF	TGTGCCAGCAGCGCACCTCAGGGGAATAATTCACCCCTCCACTTT
16	TRBJ1-2	TRBV11-2	once	-	CASRGLRTASNYGYTF	TGTGCCAGCCGAGGCCTTAGGACGGCTTCTAACTATGGCTACACCTTC
15	TRBJ2-7	TRBV3-1/TRBV3-2	-	TRBD1	CASSPGQGRGYEQYF	TGTGCCAGCAGTCCAGGACAGGGAAGGGGCTACGAGCAGTACTTC
11	TRBJ2-5	TRBV30	-	-	CAWGVLRAQYF	TGTGCCTGGGGCGTACTAAGGGCCCAGTACTTC
14	TRBJ2-7	TRBV29-1	-	TRBD2	CSVDTGTSGGRQYF	TGCAGCGTCGACACCGGGACTAGCGGGGGAAGGCAGTACTTC
13	TRBJ2-3	TRBV4-2	few	-	CASSQDGNFWQYF	TGTGCCAGCAGCCAAGATGGAAACTTCTGGCAGTATTTT
15	TRBJ1-1	TRBV5-1	-	TRBD1	CASSPAPDRVTEAFF	TGCGCCAGCAGCCCCGCCCCGGACAGGGTCACTGAAGCTTTCTTT
11	TRBJ2-7	TRBV7-2	-	-	CASSLILEQYF	TGTGCCAGCAGCTTAATTCTCGAGCAGTACTTC
17	TRBJ1-4	TRBV7-9	-	TRBD1	CASSAGQGAGTNEKLFF	TGTGCCAGCAGCGCGGGACAGGGGGCGGGAACTAATGAAAAACTGTTTTTT
16	TRBJ2-3	TRBV5-1	few	-	CASSPYASASTDTQYF	TGCGCCAGCAGCCCCTATGCTAGCGCTAGCACAGATACGCAGTATTTT
13	TRBJ1-2	TRBV5-1	-	TRBD1	CASSLDRGSGYTF	TGCGCCAGCAGCCTCGACAGGGGATCTGGCTACACCTTC
13	TRBJ2-7	TRBV24-1	-	-	CATSGGQFYEQYF	TGTGCCACCAGTGGGGGGCAGTTCTACGAGCAGTACTTC
16	TRBJ2-3	TRBV5-4	-	TRBD2	CASSLGTSGDTDTQYF	TGTGCCAGCAGCTTGGGGACTAGCGGGGACACAGATACGCAGTATTTT
12	TRBJ2-3	TRBV10-1	few	-	CASRGITDTQYF	TGCGCCAGCAGAGGGATTACAGATACGCAGTATTTT
14	TRBJ1-2	TRBV7-9	-	-	CASSRVGVNYGYTF	TGTGCCAGCAGCCGTGTCGGGGTGAACTATGGCTACACCTTC